These 27 T cell receptor beta chains originate from one sample sequenced in a study of T-cell reconstitution after alpha-beta-depleted transplantation in children (dated by TCRdb to the mid-2010s). The library was produced with PCR. TCRdb records Illumina HiSeq 2500 as the sequencer. TCR libraries were prepared with molecular barcoding, using unique molecular identifiers to normalize TCRbeta repertoire quantification. The raw public reads went through TCRdb reprocessing: fastp at Q25, MiXCR clone calling, in-frame beta chains kept. One record per CDR3 amino acid sequence lists the most common genes and DNA. The sample includes 500,000 to 650,000 distinct CDR3 sequences, with approximately 13% observed a single time. The ten largest clones capture about 2.2% of the sample. The treatment or condition label here, explained by the study, means: allogeneic hematopoietic cell transplantation with graft depleted of TCRalphabeta T cells and CD19 B cells.

Sequences were derived from PBMCs, mostly from graft donor cells, sampled 360 days after TCRalphabeta/CD19-depleted stem cell transplant. Receptors were obtained from a male patient aged 5 to 17 who had a stem cell transplant for acute myeloid leukemia, so the T cells may come from the graft donor.

CDR3 protein: CASIEGGTVNTGELFF. CDR3 coding DNA: TGTGCCAGCATCGAAGGGGGGACAGTGAACACCGGGGAGCTGTTTTTT. This sequence joins TRBV28 and TRBJ2-2; weak D call: TRBD1 (7 bases). Trimming took off 7 bases at V and 1 base at J, with 16 bases between the two ends. The CDR3 has 16 amino acids. In germline, CDR1 is MDHEN, CDR2 SYDVKM.

This chain uses TRBV7-9 with TRBJ1-1; D ambiguous. This CDR3 region has 14 residues. Trimming cost V 10 bases and J 4 bases, with 19 bases left between them. CDR1 and CDR2 from the germline V gene are SEHNR and FQNEAQ (reference sequence). CDR3 loop: CAIRLDGEGTEAFF. The CDR3 DNA follows: TGTGCCATCAGACTGGATGGGGAGGGCACTGAAGCTTTCTTT.

This clonotype has only a few counts. The V call is TRBV28, the J call TRBJ1-2; D ambiguous. The CDR3 totals 13 residues. Trimming removed 8 bases from V and 4 bases from J, with 14 bases in between. Germline V gene sequence: CDR1 MDHEN, CDR2 SYDVKM. This CDR3 reads CASDYSRGYGYTF. CDR3 DNA: TGTGCCAGCGACTATAGTCGGGGCTATGGCTACACCTTC.

This clonotype was seen only a few times. The CDR3 sequence is CASRLTGGGQRETQYF. CDR3 nucleotides: TGTGCCAGCAGACTAACAGGGGGAGGGCAACGAGAGACCCAGTACTTC. The chain links TRBV7-9 to TRBJ2-5; tentative D call: TRBD1 (8 bases). CDR1 and CDR2 (germline): SEHNR, FQNEAQ (reference sequence). The CDR3 is 16 amino acids. V lost 6 bases, J lost 4 bases, and 21 bases lay in between.

CDR3 amino acids: CASATGTDKTQYF. The CDR3 nucleotides are TGCGCCAGCGCTACCGGGACGGATAAGACCCAGTACTTC. The V gene is TRBV5-1, the J gene TRBJ2-5, with D perhaps TRBD1 or TRBD2 (5 bases each). CDR3 length: 13 residues. Trimming pared 7 bases from V and 6 bases from J, leaving 16 bases between. Germline V gives CDR1 SGHRS, CDR2 YFSETQ. Full variable domain (missing parts from reference TRBV5-1 and TRBJ2-5): KAGVTQTPRYLIKTRGQQVTLSCSPISGHRSVSWYQQTPGQGLQFLFEYFSETQRNKGNFPGRFSGRQFSNSRSEMNVSTLELGDSALYLCASATGTDKTQYFGPGTRLLVL.

This clonotype has more than one count but fewer than ten. This sequence joins TRBV6-5 and TRBJ2-7, with 9 nucleotides matching TRBD1. V trimming: 0 bases; J trimming: 6 bases; junction bases outside the gene matches: 9. Germline V lookup: CDR1 MNHEY, CDR2 SVGAGI. The CDR3 spans 16 residues. The CDR3 DNA follows: TGTGCCAGCAGTTACTCCCCAGGACAGGGGTTGGGCGAGCAGTACTTC. Translated: CASSYSPGQGLGEQYF.

The J gene is TRBJ2-7, the V gene TRBV20-1; 15 bases agree with TRBD2. The CDR3 sequence is 16 residues long. The junction had 3 bases not matched to a gene; V was cut back by 0 bases and J by 3 bases. Germline CDR1 DFQATT, CDR2 SNEGSKA (reference sequence). The CDR3 is CSARDPGLAGGYEQYF. The CDR3 nucleotides are TGCAGTGCTAGAGACCCGGGACTAGCGGGAGGCTACGAGCAGTACTTC.

The chain combines TRBV29-1 with TRBJ2-2; 11 bases are a match to TRBD2. Unmatched junction bases numbered 3, after V lost 6 bases and J lost 3 bases. Germline CDR1 and CDR2: SQVTM and ANQGSEA. The CDR3 contains 14 residues. The CDR3 protein is CSVLAGVYTGELFF. The CDR3 DNA follows: TGCAGCGTACTAGCGGGAGTGTACACCGGGGAGCTGTTTTTT.

This clonotype was observed many times. The V gene is TRBV11-2, the J gene TRBJ2-5; D might be TRBD2 (5 bases). Germline-derived CDR1 and CDR2 are SGHAT and FQNNGV. The CDR3 has 12 amino acids. V gave up 0 bases and J gave up 9 bases, with 8 bases separating them. This chain's CDR3 is CASSLDRTAQYF. The CDR3 region has the DNA TGTGCCAGCAGCTTAGACCGGACTGCCCAGTACTTC.

The chain has TRBV5-1 and TRBJ2-1, with D unresolved. CDR1 is SGHRS, CDR2 YFSETQ, per germline. This CDR3 is built from 14 residues. The germline V and J ends were trimmed by 6 bases and 4 bases, with 14 bases remaining between them. CDR3 DNA: TGCGCCAGCACTGTTAGCTGGTCTTACAATGAGCAGTTCTTC. It yields the protein CASTVSWSYNEQFF. Looking up the rest from reference TRBV5-1 and TRBJ2-1 gives the full variable domain: KAGVTQTPRYLIKTRGQQVTLSCSPISGHRSVSWYQQTPGQGLQFLFEYFSETQRNKGNFPGRFSGRQFSNSRSEMNVSTLELGDSALYLCASTVSWSYNEQFFGPGTRLTVL.

The chain couples TRBV4-1 to TRBJ2-7, with 7 bases fitting TRBD1. The CDR3 sequence is 17 residues long. Trimming took 0 bases from V and 2 from J; bases not matched to a gene: 10. CDR1 is MGHRA and CDR2 is YSYEKL in the germline V gene. This CDR3 reads CASSQDSETGQPYEQYF. Written as DNA, the CDR3 is TGCGCCAGCAGCCAAGATAGCGAGACAGGGCAGCCCTACGAGCAGTACTTC.

In its sample, this clonotype was seen a few times. This chain links TRBV4-3 with TRBJ2-1; 7 nucleotides agree with TRBD2. J lost 6 bases, V lost 1 base, and 6 bases had no gene match. The CDR3 sequence is 15 residues long. The germline V gene has CDR1 LGHNA and CDR2 YSLEER. CDR3 protein: CASSQGGRVSNEQFF. DNA of the CDR3: TGCGCCAGCAGCCAAGGTGGGAGGGTCAGCAATGAGCAGTTCTTC.

This clonotype appeared a few times. The rearrangement joins TRBV20-1 to TRBJ2-1, with D unclear. The CDR3 is made up of 12 amino acids. The ends were cut back, 3 bases at V and 5 bases at J, with 8 bases in the middle. CDR1 DFQATT and CDR2 SNEGSKA come from the germline V gene (reference sequence). CDR3 protein: CSASTTDNEQFF. The CDR3 region has the DNA TGCAGTGCTAGCACGACTGACAATGAGCAGTTCTTC.

This clonotype has a count of ten or more. The J gene is TRBJ2-1, the V gene TRBV7-6; D gene uncertain. Germline CDR1 and CDR2: SGHVS and FNYEAQ. CDR3 length: 17 residues. The V and J ends lost 5 bases and 0 bases respectively, with 17 bases between them. For the CDR3, the DNA is TGTGCCAGCAGCCCTCCCCCGGAGTTGATCTCCTACAATGAGCAGTTCTTC. It translates to CASSPPPELISYNEQFF.

The V call is TRBV4-3, the J call TRBJ2-5, with D possibly TRBD2 on 5 matching bases. The CDR3 runs to 14 residues. Trimming pared 2 bases from V and 0 bases from J, leaving 7 bases between. Germline CDR1 LGHNA, CDR2 YSLEER. DNA of the CDR3: TGCGCCAGCAGCCAACAGAGGGACCAAGAGACCCAGTACTTC. Its translation is CASSQQRDQETQYF.

This chain connects TRBV19 to TRBJ2-1; TRBD1 matches 9 bases. Germline CDR1 reads LNHDA; CDR2 reads SQIVND (reference sequence). With V trimmed by 1 base and J by 0 bases, 7 bases remained unmatched. CDR3 size: 18 residues. DNA for the CDR3: TGTGCCAGTAGTATAGCACCGGGACAGGGTAGCTCCTACAATGAGCAGTTCTTC. Its protein product is CASSIAPGQGSSYNEQFF.

This chain uses TRBV11-1 with TRBJ1-1; weak D call: TRBD1 (6 bases). Germline V gene lookup returns CDR1 SGHAT and CDR2 FQDESV (reference sequence). The CDR3 contains 14 residues. V lost 2 bases and J lost 4, with 11 bases in between. The CDR3 coding sequence is TGTGCCAGCAGCTTACTTTACAGGGCCACTGAAGCTTTCTTT. Translation: CASSLLYRATEAFF.

The rearrangement uses TRBV28 and TRBJ1-4; 8 bases are a match to TRBD1. J lost 7 bases, V lost 6 bases, and 7 bases had no gene match. Germline assignment: CDR1 MDHEN and CDR2 SYDVKM. This CDR3 has 14 residues. This chain's CDR3 is CASSPGQAIEKLFF. In DNA, the CDR3 is TGTGCCAGCAGCCCGGGACAGGCGATTGAAAAACTGTTTTTT.

V gene TRBV4-3 combines with J gene TRBJ2-1; possible D gene TRBD1, 5 bases. The CDR3 loop spans 16 amino acids. The V and J ends lost 4 bases and 13 bases respectively, with 26 bases between them. Per germline, CDR1 LGHNA and CDR2 YSLEER. Written as DNA, the CDR3 is TGCGCCAGCAGCCTGGTCGGGTTTAGGGGTTACCAAGTCCAGTTCTTC. Its protein product is CASSLVGFRGYQVQFF.

This clonotype was counted many times. The chain couples TRBV29-1 to TRBJ2-3; either TRBD1 or TRBD2 may fit D (5 bases each). V dropped 0 bases and J dropped 5 bases, with 9 bases sitting between them. This CDR3 is built from 13 residues. Germline values: CDR1 SQVTM, CDR2 ANQGSEA. CDR3 loop: CSVEERGVDTQYF. The CDR3 DNA reads TGCAGCGTTGAAGAGAGGGGAGTAGATACGCAGTATTTT.

This clonotype was observed a handful of times. The rearrangement uses TRBV27 and TRBJ2-3; either TRBD1 or TRBD2 may supply D (5 bases each). CDR3 length: 14 residues. Trimming left V 4 bases short and J 4 bases short, with 12 bases between. Germline assignment: CDR1 MNHEY and CDR2 SMNVEV (reference sequence). In nucleotides, the CDR3 is TGTGCCAGCAGTTATATGGGGGTATCAGATACGCAGTATTTT. Protein: CASSYMGVSDTQYF.

This clonotype was counted between two and nine times. This chain uses TRBV11-3 with TRBJ1-1; 12 bases are a match to TRBD1. The CDR3 extends over 18 amino acids. With V trimmed by 2 bases and J by 5 bases, 12 bases remained unmatched. Germline V gene sequence: CDR1 SGHNT, CDR2 YENEEA. Here the CDR3 reads CASSLPRDRGRYKTEAFF. In DNA, the CDR3 is TGTGCCAGCAGCTTACCCCGGGACAGGGGGCGATACAAGACTGAAGCTTTCTTT.

This clonotype was seen a handful of times. The CDR3 sequence: CATSGNGLAGGPPYNEQFF. CDR3 in DNA: TGTGCCACCAGCGGGAACGGACTAGCGGGAGGCCCGCCTTACAATGAGCAGTTCTTC. The chain combines TRBV15 with TRBJ2-1; 14 bases line up with TRBD2. This CDR3 has 19 amino acids. Trimming took 5 bases from V and 4 from J; bases not matched to a gene: 13. CDR1 and CDR2 from the germline V gene are LNHNV and YYDKDF (reference sequence).

At least ten counts were recorded for this clonotype. The gene calls are TRBV5-1 and TRBJ2-7, with 9 bases matching TRBD2. Unmatched junction bases numbered 9, after V lost 0 bases and J lost 2 bases. In germline, CDR1 is SGHRS, CDR2 YFSETQ. The CDR3 has 17 amino acids. The CDR3 DNA is TGCGCCAGCAGCTTGGGGAGCGGGAGGCCCACTACCTACGAGCAGTACTTC. It yields the protein CASSLGSGRPTTYEQYF.

The chain is built from TRBV18 and TRBJ1-1; 10 nucleotides match TRBD1. The junction had 6 bases not matched to a gene; V was cut back by 3 bases and J by 5 bases. CDR3 length equals 15 residues. Germline CDR1 reads KGHSH; CDR2 reads LQKENI. In DNA form, the CDR3 reads TGTGCCAGCTCACCTCGACAGGGGGCGTGGACTGAAGCTTTCTTT. This codes for CASSPRQGAWTEAFF.

This clonotype was picked up many times. V usage is TRBV14 and J usage is TRBJ2-3; possibly TRBD2 for D (6 bases). The V and J ends lost 1 base and 3 bases respectively, with 14 bases between them. The CDR3 is made up of 16 amino acids. Germline-derived CDR1 and CDR2 are SGHDN and FVKESK. The CDR3 DNA reads as TGTGCCAGCAGCCAAGGCTTCGCGGGAATAACAGATACGCAGTATTTT. This codes for CASSQGFAGITDTQYF. The whole variable domain, remainder taken from reference TRBV14 and TRBJ2-3, is EAGVTQFPSHSVIEKGQTVTLRCDPISGHDNLYWYRRVMGKEIKFLLHFVKESKQDESGMPNNRFLAERTGGTYSTLKVQPAELEDSGVYFCASSQGFAGITDTQYFGPGTRLTVL.

The chain has TRBV29-1 and TRBJ2-7; maybe TRBD1 (6 bases). The germline V gene has CDR1 SQVTM and CDR2 ANQGSEA. V shed 4 bases and J shed 9 bases, with 13 bases lying between them. The CDR3 spans 11 residues. CDR3 loop: CSVVQLRGQYF. The CDR3 nucleotides read TGCAGCGTTGTACAGCTCAGGGGGCAGTACTTC.